The 5 T cell receptor beta chains below were found in one sample sequenced in a study of T cells expressing NK-cell markers (dated by TCRdb to the early 2020s). Preparation of the library involved 5' RACE. TCRdb records Illumina HiSeq 2000 as the sequencer. TCRdb reprocessed the sequencing reads and holds a single record per CDR3 protein sequence, with no DNA. This sample's listing comprises over 120,000 distinct CDR3 sequences. The top ten constitute 12% of the sample. Material for sequencing was blood T cells: a sorted CD56 or NKG2C T cell subset, CD4+ or CD8+ T cells, or bulk PBMC T cells (not recorded which). These receptors originate from a man in his late teens or twenties in good health. Donor details come from another sample of the same person, matched by shared clones.

This sequence joins TRBV7-9 and TRBJ2-3. Germline CDR1 SEHNR, CDR2 FQNEAQ (reference sequence). This CDR3 is built from 12 residues. CDR3 sequence reads: CASSLIADTQYF.

This rearrangement joins TRBV27 to TRBJ2-3; TCRdb returns TRBD1, unconfirmable since there is no DNA. CDR3 length: 15 residues. Per the germline V gene, CDR1 is MNHEY and CDR2 is SMNVEV (reference sequence). The CDR3 sequence is CASSSSEEGPDTQYF.

The chain carries TRBV4-3 and TRBJ2-7; the TCRdb call, TRBD1, lacks DNA for checking. Germline CDR1 and CDR2: LGHNA and YSLEER. The CDR3 consists of 17 residues. CDR3: CASSQDPVGLFSYEQYF.

The chain employs TRBV5-1 and TRBJ1-2; TCRdb proposes TRBD1, but this gene call is untestable without DNA. This CDR3 comprises 13 residues. Germline CDR1 SGHRS, CDR2 YFSETQ. CDR3 in amino acids: CASFEDSSGGYTF.

This chain uses TRBV29-1 with TRBJ1-1. The CDR3 is 14 amino acids. Germline V gene lookup returns CDR1 SQVTM and CDR2 ANQGSEA. Here the CDR3 reads CSVESRTGNTEAFF.